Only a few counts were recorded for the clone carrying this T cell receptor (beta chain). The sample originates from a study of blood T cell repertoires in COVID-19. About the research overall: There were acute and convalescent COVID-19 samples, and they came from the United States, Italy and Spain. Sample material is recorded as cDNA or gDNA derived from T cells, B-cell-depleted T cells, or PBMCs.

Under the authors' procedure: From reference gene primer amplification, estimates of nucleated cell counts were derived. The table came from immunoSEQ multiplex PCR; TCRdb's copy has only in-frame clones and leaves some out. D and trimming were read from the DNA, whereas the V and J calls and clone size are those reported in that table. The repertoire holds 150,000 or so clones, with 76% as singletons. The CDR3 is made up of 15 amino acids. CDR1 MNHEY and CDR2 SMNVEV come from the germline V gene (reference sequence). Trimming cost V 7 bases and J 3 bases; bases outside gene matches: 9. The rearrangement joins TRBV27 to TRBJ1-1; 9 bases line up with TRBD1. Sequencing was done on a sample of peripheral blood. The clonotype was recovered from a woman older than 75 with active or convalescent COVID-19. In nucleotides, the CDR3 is TGTGCCAGCACCTCGTACTACAGGGGGCACACTGAAGCTTTCTTT. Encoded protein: CASTSYYRGHTEAFF.